Listed below are T cell receptor beta chains from one sample, sequenced in a study of T cell changes during pregnancy in multiple sclerosis. TCRdb's table, derived via immunoSEQ multiplex PCR, lists solely in-frame clones and lacks some. The table records about 45,000 clones, around 90% of them present only once. The sample was peripheral blood, taken in the first trimester of pregnancy. Source of these receptors: a female donor with multiple sclerosis, enrolled in a pregnancy study. Both conserved end residues are part of each CDR3. Each record gives: V gene, clone size, D gene, J gene, CDR3 DNA, CDR3 protein. A D gene is named only where the DNA matches it firmly. Only some rows state a clone size, as once, few, many or a class for expanded clones.

TRBV7-3	.	.	TRBJ2-1	TGTGCCAGCAGCTCCCAGCGGACAGACTACAATGAGCAGTTCTTC	CASSSQRTDYNEQFF
TRBV4-1	once	TRBD1	TRBJ1-6	TGCGCCAGCAGCCATGGGACCAGGGACAGGGGTTCACCCCTCCACTTT	CASSHGTRDRGSPLHF
TRBV5-4	.	TRBD2	TRBJ2-3	TGTGCCAGCAGCTCCGCCACAGTAGCGGGGGGCCTCACAGATACGCAGTATTTT	CASSSATVAGGLTDTQYF
TRBV5-5	few	.	TRBJ2-7	TGTGCCAGCAGCCCCACCCGACAGATCTCCTACGAGCAGTACTTC	CASSPTRQISYEQYF
TRBV19	few	TRBD2	TRBJ2-1	TGTGCCAGTAGTTTCCGGAGTAGCGGGACCTCCTACAATGAGCAGTTCTTC	CASSFRSSGTSYNEQFF
TRBV19	once	TRBD1	TRBJ1-5	TGTGCCAGTAGTATAAGTTTGGGACAGGGCAAGGGTAGCAATCAGCCCCAGCATTTT	CASSISLGQGKGSNQPQHF
TRBV18	few	TRBD1	TRBJ1-1	TGTGCCAGCTCACCGTTCGACAGGGCTGAAGCTTTCTTT	CASSPFDRAEAFF
TRBV18	few	.	TRBJ1-2	TGTGCCAGCTCACCTGCGGCCGTTAAAGCCTTC	CASSPAAVKAF
TRBV28	.	.	TRBJ1-2	TGTGCCGCCAGAAAACGTCCGCCCCTGTATGGCTACACCTTC	CAARKRPPLYGYTF
TRBV5-6	.	TRBD2	TRBJ2-3	TGTGCCAGCAGCGTACTAGCGGGGGGGTACACAGATACGCAGTATTTT	CASSVLAGGYTDTQYF
TRBV7-2	.	TRBD1	TRBJ2-7	TGTGCCAGCAGTTCTACAGGGGGCCCCGACGAGCAGTACTTC	CASSSTGGPDEQYF
TRBV7-2	.	.	TRBJ2-1	TGTGCCAGCAGCTTAACCCTCTTTAGCGGAAGCTCCTACAATGAGCAGTTCTTC	CASSLTLFSGSSYNEQFF
TRBV7-2	.	.	TRBJ1-4	TGTGCCAGCAGCTTACAGGCAACTAATGAAAAACTGTTTTTT	CASSLQATNEKLFF
TRBV19	.	.	TRBJ2-3	TGTGCCAGTACTCCTGGGGACATTGGGGCGGCAGATACGCAGTATTTT	CASTPGDIGAADTQYF
TRBV7-2	.	TRBD1	TRBJ1-2	TGTGCCAGCAGCAATGACAGGGTTGGCTACACCTTC	CASSNDRVGYTF
TRBV20-1	.	.	TRBJ1-5	TGCAGTGCTACGGGCGGGCAGCCCCAGCATTTT	CSATGGQPQHF
TRBV2	.	TRBD1	TRBJ1-2	TGTGCCAGCAGTTGGGGACAGGGAGGGACTGGCTACACCTTC	CASSWGQGGTGYTF
TRBV19	once	TRBD2	TRBJ2-1	TGTGCCAGTAGTGACGGACTAGCGGGGGGCAATGAGCAGTTCTTC	CASSDGLAGGNEQFF
TRBV15	.	.	TRBJ1-4	TGTGCCACCAGCAGAGATCACCTACAGGGAACTAATGAAAAACTGTTTTTT	CATSRDHLQGTNEKLFF
TRBV7-2	.	.	TRBJ1-2	TGTGCCAGCAGCTTGGACAGTAACTATGGCTACACCTTC	CASSLDSNYGYTF
TRBV5-8	.	.	TRBJ1-5	TGTGCCAGCAGCTTGGAGGCAGGTACTAATCAGCCCCAGCATTTT	CASSLEAGTNQPQHF
TRBV5-1	.	.	TRBJ1-1	TGCGCCAGCAGCTTCGCCGGGGATGAAGCTTTCTTT	CASSFAGDEAFF
TRBV27	once	.	TRBJ1-6	TGTGCCAGCAGTTTAGAATGGCCCTCGTTCAATTCACCCCTCCACTTT	CASSLEWPSFNSPLHF
TRBV9	.	.	TRBJ2-1	TGTGCCAGCAGCGACGCCCTCCTAGCTGAGCAGTTCTTC	CASSDALLAEQFF
TRBV11-2	.	TRBD1	TRBJ1-1	TGTGCCAGCAGCGCGGACAGGGAGGCCACTGAAGCTTTCTTT	CASSADREATEAFF
TRBV7-9	.	.	TRBJ1-1	.	CASFGPGQGRETEAFF
TRBV28	.	TRBD1	TRBJ1-1	TGTGCCAGCAGTTCGACAGGGGGCGAGGGGGGCACTGAAGCTTTCTTT	CASSSTGGEGGTEAFF
TRBV5-1	.	TRBD2	TRBJ2-1	TGCGCCAGCAGCGAGACTAGCGGGGGGGCCGGTGAGCAGTTCTTC	CASSETSGGAGEQFF
TRBV2	few	TRBD1	TRBJ1-1	TGTGCCAGCAGTGAGGTGGGGCAGGGGGTACAAGCTTTCTTT	CASSEVGQGVQAFF
TRBV30	.	TRBD2	TRBJ2-3	TGTGCCTGGAGTGTATTATTGCGGGGGGGCGCAGATACGCAGTATTTT	CAWSVLLRGGADTQYF
TRBV10-2	once	.	TRBJ1-2	TGCGCCAGCTCTGGTACTGTAGATGGCTACACCTTC	CASSGTVDGYTF
TRBV4-3	.	.	TRBJ1-6	TGCGCCAGCAGCCAAGGGGGCAGGGTGAGAGGTAATTCACCCCTCCACTTT	CASSQGGRVRGNSPLHF
TRBV9	.	TRBD2	TRBJ2-3	TGTGCCAGCAGCGCTGGGGGGGGGTGGGGCACAGATACGCAGTATTTT	CASSAGGGWGTDTQYF
TRBV19	.	TRBD1	TRBJ1-2	TGTGCCAGTAGCCGGACCGGGACAGGGGATAATGGCTACACCTTC	CASSRTGTGDNGYTF
TRBV11-1	.	TRBD1	TRBJ2-2	TGTGCCAGCAGCCCCGACAGGGAGGGGGAGCTGTTTTTT	CASSPDREGELFF
TRBV28	.	TRBD1	TRBJ1-2	TGTGCCAGCCGAGTCTCAACTACAGGGGAGAGAGGCTACACCTTC	CASRVSTTGERGYTF
TRBV30	.	.	TRBJ1-2	TGTGCCTGGAGGTTTTCTATTATCACTTACAGGGAAGGTGGCTACACCTTC	CAWRFSIITYREGGYTF
TRBV11-2	once	.	TRBJ1-2	TGTGCCAGCAGCCCCGATAGGCGGGCCGGCTACACCTTC	CASSPDRRAGYTF
TRBV6-1	.	.	TRBJ1-1	TGTGCCAGCAGTGAAGCCGTGGAGGGAACTTTCTTT	CASSEAVEGTFF
TRBV5-1	.	TRBD1	TRBJ1-1	TGCGCCAGCAGCTTACACCTGACAGGGGCGAACACTGAAGCTTTCTTT	CASSLHLTGANTEAFF
TRBV5-1	.	.	TRBJ2-3	TGCGCCAGCAGCTTGGGAGGCACAGATACGCAGTATTTT	CASSLGGTDTQYF
TRBV30	.	TRBD1	TRBJ1-2	TGTGCCTGGTCCTCAGGGCCAGGGGGCGGCTACACCTTC	CAWSSGPGGGYTF
TRBV7-8	.	TRBD1	TRBJ1-1	TGTGCCAGCAGCCTCCGGCCGGGACAGGGTTTTAAAACTCCTGAAGCTTTCTTT	CASSLRPGQGFKTPEAFF
TRBV5-4	.	TRBD2	TRBJ2-3	TGTGCCAGCAGACGTAGCCCTAGCGGGGCGTCAGATACGCAGTATTTT	CASRRSPSGASDTQYF
TRBV19	.	.	TRBJ1-2	TGTGCCAGTAGAGACTTCCCAGACTATGGCTACACCTTC	CASRDFPDYGYTF
TRBV30	.	.	TRBJ1-3	TGTGCCTGGAGTCAGGGGAACTCTGGAAACACCATATATTTT	CAWSQGNSGNTIYF
TRBV11-2	.	TRBD2	TRBJ2-7	TGTGCCAGCAGCCGCCGCCGGACTAGCGTCTCCTACGAGCAGTACTTC	CASSRRRTSVSYEQYF
TRBV19	.	.	TRBJ1-5	TGTGCCAGTAGTATAGATTCAAGGGGGTTCGGGTCGGATTTT	CASSIDSRGFGSDF
TRBV4-1	.	TRBD2	TRBJ2-4	TGCGCCAGCAGCCAAGAGGCTAGCGGGGGGGGCATTCAGTACTTC	CASSQEASGGGIQYF
TRBV5-1	.	TRBD1	TRBJ1-5	TGCGCCAGTGCCCGGGACAGGGATAGTCAGCCCCAGCATTTT	CASARDRDSQPQHF
TRBV14	.	.	TRBJ1-2	TGTGCCAGCAGCCAAGAACGTCGAGACAGGCCCGTTTCTAACTATGGCTACACCTTC	CASSQERRDRPVSNYGYTF
TRBV4-1	.	TRBD1	TRBJ1-2	TGCGCCAGCAGCAGACAGGGGGCTAACTATGGCTACACCTTC	CASSRQGANYGYTF
TRBV21-1	.	.	TRBJ2-2	TGTGCCAGTACCGGACACTTACCCGGGGAGCTGTTTTTT	CASTGHLPGELFF
TRBV4-1	.	.	TRBJ1-2	TGCGCCAGCAGCCAAGATCCGGGATCTAGGGGCTACACCTTC	CASSQDPGSRGYTF
TRBV11-3	.	TRBD1	TRBJ1-1	TGTGCCAGCAGCTTGGGCACGGCCGGGACAGCGAACACTGAAGCTTTCTTT	CASSLGTAGTANTEAFF